The present T cell receptor beta chain was sequenced within a study of breast tumors, draining lymph nodes, adjacent tissues. From the multiplex PCR reads, TCRdb called clonotypes with MiXCR, one entry per CDR3 protein. The data show 150,000 to 200,000 distinct CDR3 sequences, with around 33% seen just once and over 3.5% held by the top ten. The lymph nodes were axillary draining lymph nodes from breast cancer patients. Many counts were recorded for this clonotype. Its antigen is unknown. The germline V and J ends were trimmed by 5 bases and 5 bases, with 19 bases remaining between them. Per the germline V gene, CDR1 is SEHNR and CDR2 is FQNEAQ (reference sequence). The CDR3 extends over 15 amino acids. Study-wide results and caveats: That most tumor T cells come from lymph nodes remained unproven. Tumor TCR diversity was below lymph nodes but above nontumor tissue. Compared with basal-like, luminal-like tumors shared significantly more repertoire with nontumor tissue.

The sequencing input was axillary lymph node tissue. The sequence derives from a female donor with breast cancer. Some clones in this sample may be carry-over from other donors' samples. The chain has TRBV7-9 and TRBJ2-7, with D possibly being TRBD2 (5 bases). The CDR3 loop reads CASSPSMVASDEQYF. In DNA, the CDR3 is TGTGCCAGCAGCCCAAGTATGGTAGCGTCGGACGAGCAGTACTTC.